This T cell receptor beta chain stems from a study of early T cells in non-severe SARS-CoV-2 infection. Study-level information: The study sequenced bulk RNA from unsorted whole blood, with chains unpaired.

This clonotype was recorded many times. The junction had 8 bases not matched to a gene; V was cut back by 5 bases and J by 5 bases. The CDR3 sequence is 14 residues long. Germline V gene data show CDR1 as LNHDA and CDR2 as SQIVND (reference sequence). TCRdb called the 5' RACE reads again in MiXCR, with one record for every CDR3 protein. Among tens of thousands of distinct CDR3 sequences listed, roughly an eighth were seen once. The sequence came from an adult who was a healthcare worker with PCR-confirmed SARS-CoV-2 infection or an uninfected control (not recorded which). Sequencing input: whole blood. This sequence joins TRBV19 and TRBJ1-2; 7 bases are shared with TRBD1. As DNA, the CDR3 is TGTGCCAGTAGTCCGACAGGGTCAGGGTATGGCTACACCTTC. It yields the protein CASSPTGSGYGYTF.